Listed below are T cell receptor beta chains from one sample, sequenced in a study of blood T cell repertoires in COVID-19. The protocol was immunoSEQ multiplex PCR, while the TCRdb copy is restricted to in-frame clones and leaves out a portion. The sample consists of about 140,000 clones, 70% to 85% of them appearing once. The sample was peripheral blood. The receptors derive from a human donor in a cohort sampled during active COVID-19. Each CDR3 is given with its conserved first and last residue. A D gene is named only where the DNA matches it firmly. Clone size is given for some rows only: seen once, a few or many times, or a class if the clone is expanded.

clone_size	j_call	d_call	v_call	cdr3_nt	cdr3_aa
.	TRBJ2-5	.	TRBV11-2	TGTGCCAGCAGCTTACGATGGGGCCGCGGGGAAGAGACCCAGTACTTC	CASSLRWGRGEETQYF
.	TRBJ1-2	.	TRBV7-8	TGTGCCAGCAGCCCAGAGGGGGGGAACTATGGCTACACCTTC	CASSPEGGNYGYTF
.	TRBJ2-4	.	TRBV18	TGTGCCAGCTCACCATCGATGGAGGACATTCAGTACTTC	CASSPSMEDIQYF
.	TRBJ1-6	.	TRBV6-1	TGTGCCAGCAGTGACATACGGACAGCGAATTCACCCCTCCACTTT	CASSDIRTANSPLHF
.	TRBJ2-7	TRBD2	TRBV2	TGTGCCAGCAGTGAAGTGCGGGGGGCTCCTTTTAAGCAGTACTTC	CASSEVRGAPFKQYF
.	TRBJ2-2	.	TRBV11-3	TGTGCCAGCAGCTTGTTCGAGGAAGGGGAGCTGTTTTTT	CASSLFEEGELFF
.	TRBJ1-1	.	TRBV7-9	TGTGCCAGTTTATTTAATTCGAACACTGAAGCTTTCTTT	CASLFNSNTEAFF
.	TRBJ2-7	.	TRBV4-3	TGCGCCAGCAGCCTCCTCAACCAGGGGTCGGGGGAGCAGTACTTC	CASSLLNQGSGEQYF
few	TRBJ1-6	TRBD1	TRBV6-5	TGTGCCAGCACCCTCATAACAGGGGGCGATTCACCCCTCCACTTT	CASTLITGGDSPLHF
.	TRBJ2-2	.	TRBV27	TGTGCCAGCAGCGGAGCTGTTACCGGGGAGCTGTTTTTT	CASSGAVTGELFF
.	TRBJ1-5	.	TRBV19	TGTGCCAGTAGTCCCGGATTAGGGGTAGGTAGCAATCAGCCCCAGCATTTT	CASSPGLGVGSNQPQHF
.	TRBJ2-3	TRBD2	TRBV18	TGTGCCAGCTCATCTTCTAGCGGGGTTAGCACAGATACGCAGTATTTT	CASSSSSGVSTDTQYF
few	TRBJ2-1	TRBD2	TRBV4-1	TGCGCCAGCAGCCAAGGGCGAATTCTAGCGGGGCTTTCCTACAATGAGCAGTTCTTC	CASSQGRILAGLSYNEQFF
.	TRBJ2-3	TRBD1	TRBV29-1	TGCAGCGTTACCGGGACAGGGTTTACAGATACGCAGTATTTT	CSVTGTGFTDTQYF
.	TRBJ1-5	TRBD1	TRBV3-1/TRBV3-2	TGTGCCAGCAGCCAAGACCGGGGGACAGGGGATCTCAATCAGCCCCAGCATTTT	CASSQDRGTGDLNQPQHF
.	TRBJ2-5	TRBD2	TRBV15	TGTGCCACCAGCGTAGCGGGGGGCCCTGAAGAGACCCAGTACTTC	CATSVAGGPEETQYF
.	TRBJ1-5	TRBD1	TRBV7-2	TGTGCCAGCAGCTTAGGGGCAGGGGGAGTGCCCCAGCATTTT	CASSLGAGGVPQHF
.	TRBJ2-7	TRBD1	TRBV7-6	TGTGCCAGCAGCCGAAACCGGGACAGCGCCCGTGTCTTC	CASSRNRDSARVF
once	TRBJ2-1	.	TRBV5-4	TGTGCCAGCAGCACACAGGAGGGGCTCCAGTTCTTC	CASSTQEGLQFF
.	TRBJ1-4	TRBD1	TRBV7-2	TGTGCCAGCAGCCCGGACAGGGGTAATGAAAAACTGTTTTTT	CASSPDRGNEKLFF
.	TRBJ2-5	TRBD2	TRBV9	TGTGCCAGCAGCGCCGGGACTAGCGGGGGGGTCGGAGAGACCCAGTACTTC	CASSAGTSGGVGETQYF
once	TRBJ2-3	.	TRBV5-4	TGTGCCAGCAGCTTGGATGGAGTCACAGATACGCAGTATTTT	CASSLDGVTDTQYF
.	TRBJ2-3	.	TRBV20-1	TGCAGTGCTAGTCCGGGGGGCACAGATACGCAGTATTTT	CSASPGGTDTQYF
.	TRBJ2-1	TRBD2	TRBV6-2/TRBV6-3	TGTGCCAGCAGTCGCGACGGAGCGGGGGGGTCAAATGAGCAGTTCTTC	CASSRDGAGGSNEQFF
once	TRBJ1-6	.	TRBV4-3	TGCGCCAGCAGTGAGGTTCGGGTCGTAAATTCACCCCTCCACTTT	CASSEVRVVNSPLHF
.	TRBJ2-7	.	TRBV12-3/TRBV12-4	TGTGCCAGCAGTTTCCAGGGGGGCTACGAGCAGTACTTC	CASSFQGGYEQYF
.	TRBJ2-3	TRBD1	TRBV7-2	TGTGCCAGCAGCTTCACAGGGGCAGATACGCAGTATTTT	CASSFTGADTQYF
.	TRBJ2-7	TRBD2	TRBV5-1	TGCGCCAGCAGCGGGCAACTAGCGGGGACCTACGAGCAGTACTTC	CASSGQLAGTYEQYF
once	TRBJ1-4	.	TRBV5-1	TGCGCCAGCAGCCCCGCCAGGGGTTTAGGTGAAAAACTGTTTTTT	CASSPARGLGEKLFF
.	TRBJ2-1	TRBD2	TRBV9	TGTGCCAGCAGCGTAGGCCCAGGAAGCGGGGGGGCCGTAGAGCAGTTCTTC	CASSVGPGSGGAVEQFF
.	TRBJ2-7	TRBD1	TRBV5-1	TGCGCCAGCAGCTTGGGAAGCCCCGGGACAGGGGTTTCGGGCGAGCAGTACTTC	CASSLGSPGTGVSGEQYF
.	TRBJ1-5	.	TRBV6-2/TRBV6-3	TGTGCCAGCAGTAGGACAGCCCCCAATCAGCCCCAGCATTTT	CASSRTAPNQPQHF
.	TRBJ1-2	TRBD1	TRBV15	TGTGCCACCAGCTCCGGGACAGACTATGGCTACACCTTC	CATSSGTDYGYTF
.	TRBJ2-5	.	TRBV29-1	TGCAGCGTTGATAGGGGCCAAGAGACCCAGTACTTC	CSVDRGQETQYF
.	TRBJ2-3	TRBD1	TRBV27	TGTGCCAGCAGTAGGACAGGGGGAGTTCAAGATACGCAGTATTTT	CASSRTGGVQDTQYF
once	TRBJ2-3	TRBD1	TRBV20-1	TGCAGTGCTAGTTTAGGGGGCGCGGATACGCAGTATTTT	CSASLGGADTQYF
.	TRBJ2-7	.	TRBV19	TGTGCCAGTAGTATAGATCCGGCAGGAATTGAGCAGTACTTC	CASSIDPAGIEQYF
.	TRBJ2-7	.	TRBV5-1	TGCGCCAGCAGCTTGAGCAGGGTGGGGAACGAGCAGTACTTC	CASSLSRVGNEQYF
.	TRBJ2-7	.	TRBV30	TGTGCCTGGAGTCTAGACGGCGGCGAGCAGTACTTC	CAWSLDGGEQYF
.	TRBJ2-7	.	TRBV9	TGTGCCAGCGCCGTGGCGGATACCTTATACGAGCAGTACTTC	CASAVADTLYEQYF
.	TRBJ1-5	.	TRBV19	TGTGCCAGTACGCCCCAGGGATTTAACCAGCCCCAGCATTTT	CASTPQGFNQPQHF
.	TRBJ2-3	TRBD1	TRBV18	TGTGCCAGCTCCCGGGACAGGGTGGAGGCAGATACGCAGTATTTT	CASSRDRVEADTQYF
.	TRBJ2-3	TRBD2	TRBV7-2	TGTGCCAGCACTAATTGGGGCGGGGGGGGCCCAGATACGCAGTATTTT	CASTNWGGGGPDTQYF
once	TRBJ2-2	.	TRBV18	TGTGCCAGCTCAGAGAGGGAAACCGGGGAGCTGTTTTTT	CASSERETGELFF
.	TRBJ2-1	.	TRBV12-3/TRBV12-4	TGTGCCAGCACCCTAGGAGGCATCGAGCAGTTCTTC	CASTLGGIEQFF
.	TRBJ2-1	.	TRBV6-6	TGTGCCAGCAGTCCTTCAATGTTACAGGCGAGCTCCTACAATGAGCAGTTCTTC	CASSPSMLQASSYNEQFF
once	TRBJ2-1	.	TRBV6-1	TGTGCCAGCAGTGATTTTTCCGTTGATGAGCAGTTCTTC	CASSDFSVDEQFF
.	TRBJ2-3	TRBD1	TRBV5-4	TGTGCCAGCAGCTTGGCAGGGGGAGATACGCAGTATTTT	CASSLAGGDTQYF
.	TRBJ2-5	.	TRBV7-9	TGTGCCAGCAGCTTAGGGCAGGGACAAGAGACCCAGTACTTC	CASSLGQGQETQYF
few	TRBJ1-5	TRBD1	TRBV11-3	TGTGCCAGCAGACCAAACCGGGACAGCTATAGCAATCAGCCCCAGCATTTT	CASRPNRDSYSNQPQHF